These 20 T cell receptor beta chains share one sample of origin, sequenced in a study of type 1 regulatory T cells. Antigens for these TCRs are unknown. TCRdb independently ran MiXCR on the reads; one entry per CDR3 protein. The profile covers 14,000 to 15,000 distinct CDR3 sequences, with approximately 15% appearing a single time and 15% taken by the ten largest. Sequenced sample: cultured T cells, either the whole culture or a sorted T cell fraction (not recorded which). The receptor set was obtained from a human donor in good health.

This clonotype has a count of ten or more. J is TRBJ2-3 and V is TRBV2; tentative D call: TRBD2 (5 bases). Trimming took off 2 bases at V and 8 bases at J, with 11 bases between the two ends. From germline, CDR1 is SNHLY and CDR2 FYNNEI. This CDR3 region has 13 residues. The CDR3 sequence is CASSEISRGTQYF. The CDR3 DNA follows: TGTGCCAGCAGTGAAATTTCTCGGGGTACGCAGTATTTT.

This clonotype was recorded at least ten times. The genes are TRBV12-3 or TRBV12-4 and TRBJ2-3; D remains ambiguous. The ends were cut back, 4 bases at V and 2 bases at J, with 4 bases in the middle. This CDR3 spans 12 amino acids. The CDR3 region is CASSSPTDTQYF. The CDR3 region has the DNA TGTGCCAGCAGTTCTCCCACAGATACGCAGTATTTT.

This chain links TRBV20-1 with TRBJ2-2; no firm D call. Trimming took off 7 bases at V and 1 base at J, with 13 bases between the two ends. Looked up from germline, CDR1 is DFQATT and CDR2 is SNEGSKA (reference sequence). There are 14 residues in the CDR3. The CDR3 nucleotides read TGCAGTGGACGAGAAGGTGGGAACACCGGGGAGCTGTTTTTT. It specifies CSGREGGNTGELFF.

The gene calls are TRBV6-1 and TRBJ2-5; possibly TRBD1 for D (5 bases). The V gene's germline CDR1 is MNHNS and CDR2 SASEGT. This CDR3 is 14 amino acids long. Trimming removed 4 bases at V and 5 bases at J, with 14 bases between. CDR3 sequence reads: CASSVDRSGETQYF. In nucleotides, the CDR3 is TGTGCCAGCAGTGTCGACAGATCCGGCGAGACCCAGTACTTC.

This clonotype was observed many times. J is TRBJ2-1 and V is TRBV3-1, with no clear D. Germline CDR1 and CDR2: LGHDT and YNNKEL (reference sequence). With 1 base removed from V and 4 bases from J, the gap between germline ends came to 8 bases. CDR3 length equals 14 residues. CDR3: CASSQGAEYNEQFF. In DNA form, the CDR3 reads TGTGCCAGCAGCCAAGGTGCGGAGTACAATGAGCAGTTCTTC.

The gene calls are TRBV5-1 and TRBJ2-2; possibly TRBD1 for D (5 bases). CDR3 length: 14 amino acids. V lost 0 bases and J lost 4, with 7 bases in between. Germline loops: CDR1 SGHRS, CDR2 YFSETQ. The CDR3 DNA reads as TGCGCCAGCAGCTTGGGACAGACCACCGGGGAGCTGTTTTTT. It is translated as CASSLGQTTGELFF. Based on the CDR3 plus reference TRBV5-1 and TRBJ2-2, the full variable domain is KAGVTQTPRYLIKTRGQQVTLSCSPISGHRSVSWYQQTPGQGLQFLFEYFSETQRNKGNFPGRFSGRQFSNSRSEMNVSTLELGDSALYLCASSLGQTTGELFFGEGSRLTVL.

This clonotype has ten or more counts. This chain uses TRBV7-2 with TRBJ2-7; tentative D call: TRBD2 (6 bases). Germline V gene sequence: CDR1 SGHTA, CDR2 FQGNSA. V shed 4 bases and J shed 1 base, with 14 bases lying between them. There are 15 residues in the CDR3. The DNA for the CDR3 is TGTGCCAGCAGCTCCTACGGGACTGATTCCTACGAGCAGTACTTC. Amino acids: CASSSYGTDSYEQYF.

This clonotype was picked up many times. The rearrangement links TRBV20-1 to TRBJ2-1; 10 bases map to TRBD2. V shed 6 bases and J 16 bases; nucleotides not matched to a gene: 21. CDR1 and CDR2 from the germline V gene are DFQATT and SNEGSKA (reference sequence). This CDR3 is 15 amino acids long. As DNA, the CDR3 is TGCAGTGCCCAGCTAGCGGGAGTCGGAACAGGAAAGTTTTTCTTC. Protein: CSAQLAGVGTGKFFF.

The sample holds many counts of this clonotype. The chain combines TRBV27 with TRBJ2-5, with D possibly TRBD1 on 5 matching bases. CDR3 size: 15 residues. V lost 6 bases to trimming and J lost 3 bases, with 17 bases between them. The V gene's germline CDR1 is MNHEY and CDR2 SMNVEV (reference sequence). CDR3 residues: CASSSPWGPKETQYF. The CDR3 DNA reads TGTGCCAGCAGCTCACCTTGGGGCCCTAAAGAGACCCAGTACTTC.

At least ten counts were recorded for this clonotype. The chain combines TRBV28 with TRBJ2-7; TRBD1 agrees at 8 bases. This CDR3 is built from 15 residues. CDR1 MDHEN and CDR2 SYDVKM come from the germline V gene. Trimming removed 5 bases from V and 3 bases from J; junction bases left unmatched: 9. The CDR3 DNA sequence: TGTGCCAGCAGTCCATCAGGGGGCGCGAGCTACGAGCAGTACTTC. This encodes CASSPSGGASYEQYF.

The chain uses TRBV12-3 or TRBV12-4 and TRBJ2-2; D may correspond to TRBD1 or TRBD2 (5 bases each). The CDR3 has 15 amino acids. Trimming took 3 bases from V and 4 from J, leaving 12 bases between them. CDR3 DNA: TGTGCCAGCAGTTTCGGGCAGGGAGCCACCGGGGAGCTGTTTTTT. This gives the protein CASSFGQGATGELFF.

About this clonotype: One end of the junction fails to match germline, which may point to a read error. Here the CDR3 DNA reads TGCGCCAGCAGCCAAGGGGGGGGTACTGAAGCTTTCTTT. Its protein is CASSQGGGTEAFF. The chain recombines TRBV3-1 with TRBJ1-1; tentative D call: TRBD1 (6 bases). The CDR3 covers 13 residues. Germline V gene lookup returns CDR1 LGHDT and CDR2 YNNKEL (reference sequence).

This clonotype was found many times. The chain carries TRBV5-1 and TRBJ2-2, with 7 bases fitting TRBD2. V lost 2 bases and J lost 3; bases outside the gene matches: 4. The CDR3 length is 15 residues. Germline loops: CDR1 SGHRS, CDR2 YFSETQ. Written as DNA, the CDR3 is TGCGCCAGCAGCTTAACGGGAGGCCACACCGGGGAGCTGTTTTTT. It is translated as CASSLTGGHTGELFF.

This clonotype was seen a handful of times. The chain is built from TRBV7-9 and TRBJ2-2, with D possibly being TRBD1 (5 bases). The CDR3 is 15 amino acids. Per germline, CDR1 SEHNR and CDR2 FQNEAQ (reference sequence). V was cut by 10 bases and J by 2 bases, with 17 bases left in between. In nucleotides, the CDR3 is TGTGCCACCGGAAATGGGGCGCTTAACACCGGGGAGCTGTTTTTT. Its protein product is CATGNGALNTGELFF.

Concerning this clonotype: This may be a read error, as it is one base from a much larger clone. The chain joins TRBV20-1 to TRBJ2-2, with a possible D match to TRBD2 (5 bases). Germline-derived CDR1 and CDR2 are DFQATT and SNEGSKA (reference sequence). This CDR3 has 13 residues. CDR3 coding DNA: TGCAGTGCTAGTCTTATCGGGGTCGGGGAGCTGGTTTTT. This translates into CSASLIGVGELVF.

This clonotype was found many times. CDR3 region: CASTTKRVNTEAFF. The CDR3, as DNA: TGTGCCAGCACCACTAAGAGGGTGAACACTGAAGCTTTCTTT. This sequence joins TRBV7-2 and TRBJ1-1; D is ambiguous. Per the germline V gene, CDR1 is SGHTA and CDR2 is FQGNSA. CDR3 size: 14 residues. The V end was cut by 7 bases, the J end by 0 bases, with 12 bases between.

This clonotype occurred a few times. The gene calls are TRBV9 and TRBJ2-2; D gene unclear. In germline, CDR1 is SGDLS, CDR2 YYNGEE. Trimming removed 0 bases at V and 1 base at J, with 7 bases between. This CDR3 comprises 15 residues. In DNA, the CDR3 is TGTGCCAGCAGCGTAGGTTGGGGGAACACCGGGGAGCTGTTTTTT. Protein sequence: CASSVGWGNTGELFF. The full variable domain, rest sourced from reference TRBV9 and TRBJ2-2, is DSGVTQTPKHLITATGQRVTLRCSPRSGDLSVYWYQQSLDQGLQFLIQYYNGEERAKGNILERFSAQQFPDLHSELNLSSLELGDSALYFCASSVGWGNTGELFFGEGSRLTVL.

This clonotype was observed at least ten times. The chain is built from TRBV10-3 and TRBJ1-5; D is perhaps TRBD1 (6 bases). The CDR3 consists of 13 residues. CDR1 is ENHRY, CDR2 SYGVKD, per germline. Trimming left V 10 bases short and J 6 bases short, with 16 bases between. DNA of the CDR3: TGTGCCACCACAGGGAAGGGCAGTCAGCCCCAGCATTTT. Its translation: CATTGKGSQPQHF.

Ten or more counts support this clonotype. This chain uses TRBV5-1 with TRBJ2-7; the D is unclear. Trimming stripped 1 base from V and 5 bases from J, with 13 bases between. The CDR3 runs 14 residues. Per the germline V gene, CDR1 is SGHRS and CDR2 is YFSETQ. The CDR3 loop is CASSLLGFGNEQYF. The CDR3, as DNA: TGCGCCAGCAGCTTGCTCGGTTTCGGTAACGAGCAGTACTTC.

This clonotype is medium-sized. The chain uses TRBV7-3 and TRBJ2-1, with 8 bases that match TRBD2. Germline V CDR1 and CDR2: SGHTA, FQGTGA. The J segment lost 7 bases and the V segment lost 1 base, leaving 6 bases of the junction unmatched. The CDR3 has 15 amino acids. The CDR3 DNA reads TGTGCCAGCAGCTTAAACCGGGAGGGAGGGAATGAGCAGTTCTTC. Translation: CASSLNREGGNEQFF. Using reference TRBV7-3 and TRBJ2-1 for the parts outside the CDR3, the full variable domain is GAGVSQTPSNKVTEKGKYVELRCDPISGHTALYWYRQSLGQGPEFLIYFQGTGAADDSGLPNDRFFAVRPEGSVSTLKIQRTERGDSAVYLCASSLNREGGNEQFFGPGTRLTVL.